Each of the 10 T cell receptor beta chains below was sequenced from the same sample in a study of OX40 agonist ivuxolimab in advanced cancers. Receptor libraries were prepared by the immunoSEQ multiplex PCR assay. Drawn from immuneACCESS, this table holds only the in-frame rearrangements with V and J called that TCRdb kept. Clones are partly lost; checked studies trace under half to an unresolved V gene and leave the rest unexplained. The table for this sample lists more than 65,000 clones; less than 90% of them were counted only once. Approximately 0.98% of the sample is taken by the ten largest. The source was CD4+ or CD8+ T cells sorted from blood, collected in a trial of the OX40 agonist ivuxolimab. The receptors shown here come from an adult with an advanced solid tumor such as melanoma, head and neck, liver or kidney cancer.

V gene TRBV28 combines with J gene TRBJ2-3, with 7 bases matching TRBD2. The J segment lost 5 bases and the V segment lost 8 bases, leaving 10 bases of the junction unmatched. Germline values: CDR1 MDHEN, CDR2 SYDVKM. The CDR3 has 14 amino acids. The CDR3 nucleotides read TGTGCCAGCCGGTCTGCGGGAGCAGAAGATACGCAGTATTTT. Amino acid sequence: CASRSAGAEDTQYF. The full variable domain, in which reference TRBV28 and TRBJ2-3 provide the parts outside the CDR3, is DVKVTQSSRYLVKRTGEKVFLECVQDMDHENMFWYRQDPGLGLRLIYFSYDVKMKEKGDIPEGYSVSREKKERFSLILESASTNQTSMYLCASRSAGAEDTQYFGPGTRLTVL.

This clone appeared a single time. The J gene is TRBJ2-5, the V gene TRBV6-5, with D perhaps TRBD1 (6 bases). Trimming left V 5 bases short and J 5 bases short, with 15 bases between. This CDR3 spans 14 amino acids. Germline-derived CDR1 and CDR2 are MNHEY and SVGAGI. The CDR3 DNA reads TGTGCCAGCAGTAGAACAGGGTTGTGGGAGACCCAGTACTTC. Protein product: CASSRTGLWETQYF.

This clone has more than one count but fewer than ten. Mismatch with germline at one junction end may stem from a read error. This rearrangement joins TRBV11-2 to TRBJ1-1; D gene unclear. The CDR3 runs 11 residues. The V gene's germline CDR1 is SGHAT and CDR2 FQNNGV. Written as DNA, the CDR3 is TGTGCCAGCAGCCCAGGAACTGGAGCTTTCTTT. Encoded protein: CASSPGTGAFF.

This clone showed up just a few times. An end of the junction differs from the germline gene, which may be a read error. This chain links TRBV7-9 with TRBJ2-3, with D maybe TRBD1 (6 bases). Germline CDR1 reads SEHNR; CDR2 reads FQNEAQ (reference sequence). This CDR3 spans 15 amino acids. CDR3 in amino acids: CASSLRRRGTDTQYF. The CDR3 nucleotides are TGTGCCAGCAGCTTAAGACGCAGGGGCACGGATACGCAGTATTTT.

V gene TRBV5-6 combines with J gene TRBJ1-1; possible D gene TRBD1, 5 bases. The CDR3 is 13 amino acids. V gave up 1 base and J gave up 6 bases, with 10 bases separating them. The germline V gene has CDR1 SGHDT and CDR2 YYEEEE. CDR3 region: CASSLWQGPEAFF. The CDR3 DNA sequence: TGTGCCAGCAGCTTGTGGCAGGGCCCTGAAGCTTTCTTT.

The chain joins TRBV19 to TRBJ2-5, with D tentatively TRBD1 or TRBD2 (6 bases each). Germline loops: CDR1 LNHDA, CDR2 SQIVND (reference sequence). The CDR3 sequence is 14 residues long. Trimming left V 2 bases short and J 4 bases short, with 11 bases between. DNA of the CDR3: TGTGCCAGTAGTATAAGTGGGGGGCGAGAGACCCAGTACTTC. Translation: CASSISGGRETQYF.

The chain recombines TRBV6-5 with TRBJ2-7; 8 nucleotides agree with TRBD2. This CDR3 has 16 amino acids. Per germline, CDR1 MNHEY and CDR2 SVGAGI. V was pared by 0 bases and J by 3 bases, with 7 bases of the junction left unmatched. The CDR3 reads CASSYSSGGGFYEQYF. In DNA form, the CDR3 reads TGTGCCAGCAGTTACTCGAGTGGCGGGGGGTTCTACGAGCAGTACTTC.

This clone was counted once. J is TRBJ1-2 and V is TRBV2; no clear D gene. V lost 2 bases, J lost 4 bases, and 11 bases lay in between. This CDR3 spans 14 amino acids. The germline V gene encodes CDR1 SNHLY and CDR2 FYNNEI. The CDR3: CASSEFDGVYGYTF. The CDR3 DNA sequence: TGTGCCAGCAGTGAATTCGATGGGGTCTATGGCTACACCTTC.

The chain carries TRBV5-1 and TRBJ2-5; D not certain. V gave up 0 bases and J gave up 0 bases, with 9 bases separating them. The CDR3 length is 15 residues. In germline, CDR1 is SGHRS, CDR2 YFSETQ. CDR3 loop: CASSLGVSYQETQYF. The CDR3 DNA is TGCGCCAGCAGCTTGGGGGTCAGCTACCAAGAGACCCAGTACTTC.

V and J are TRBV5-6 and TRBJ2-3; TRBD1 matches at 8 bases. V lost 3 bases and J lost 0; bases outside the gene matches: 15. The CDR3 extends over 19 amino acids. Per the germline V gene, CDR1 is SGHDT and CDR2 is YYEEEE. CDR3 loop: CASSSDRELVTSSTDTQYF. As DNA, the CDR3 is TGTGCCAGCAGCTCGGACAGGGAACTGGTTACTTCTAGCACAGATACGCAGTATTTT.